The clone carrying this T cell receptor (beta chain) came up a few times. Its antigen remains unidentified. This record belongs to a study of T cell repertoires in cytomegalovirus infection. About the research overall: TCR beta signatures that were public indicated CMV infection and matching HLA type. Study-wide points: HLA-C-restricted CMV clonotypes gave the most frequent clonotype in two of eight donors. Cumulative public TCR beta family frequency identified CMV carriers with the relevant HLA.

V shed 6 bases and J 7 bases; nucleotides not matched to a gene: 13. Germline loops: CDR1 MNHEY, CDR2 SMNVEV (reference sequence). The CDR3 has 15 amino acids. TCRdb ran MiXCR on the reads and lists one entry per CDR3 protein. This table holds almost 550,000 distinct CDR3 sequences, approximately 15% found once. Sequencing used CD8+ T cells from PBMCs. This chain connects TRBV27 to TRBJ2-7, with 9 positions matching TRBD1. The sequence derives from a human donor in good health (CMV status not recorded). Some clones in this sample may be carry-over from other donors' samples. The CDR3 DNA reads TGTGCCAGCAGCCGTCCCCCGGGACAGGGTCGGGAGCAGTACTTC. Encoded protein: CASSRPPGQGREQYF.